The clone carrying this TCR beta chain was seen a few times. Its antigen is currently unknown. This specimen comes from a study of beta chain features in type 1 diabetes. Turning to the study itself: Comparable age, gender and cell yields were observed in patients relative to healthy donors. Examination covered some 110,000,000 sorted cells spanning all samples.

The study's findings and limits: Within each of all four CD4+ subsets, Type 1 diabetes patients had TCRB CDR3s that were moderately but significantly shorter.

CDR3 length: 16 amino acids. The junction had 3 bases not matched to a gene; V was cut back by 0 bases and J by 1 base. CDR1 SGDLS and CDR2 YYNGEE come from the germline V gene. Staining for CD45RO/CCR7/CD25/CD127/CD95/CD27 allowed sorting of CD4+ naive, central memory, regulatory and stem cell-like memory cells. Purities over 98% were achieved in all sorted populations. Since all of the isolated RNA was reverse transcribed, expressed TCRB transcripts were what got sequenced. The data were produced by immunoSEQ multiplex PCR, yet TCRdb's version contains in-frame clones alone and is incomplete. The sample comprises some 330,000 clones, around an eighth of which are singletons, and about 0.01% rests with the top ten.

The chain has TRBV9 and TRBJ2-3; TRBD1 agrees at 9 bases. The receptor was isolated from a woman in her late teens or twenties with type 1 diabetes. Material for sequencing was naive CD4+ T cells from blood. CDR3 nucleotide sequence: TGTGCCAGCAGCGTAGCACAGGGGGCAGGCACAGATACGCAGTATTTT. Amino acid sequence: CASSVAQGAGTDTQYF.